This is a list of T cell receptor beta chains from one sample in a study of OX40 agonist ivuxolimab in advanced cancers. Produced via immunoSEQ multiplex PCR; TCRdb's table is partial and in-frame only. The top ten hold 5% of the sample, which has 60,000 to 80,000 clones, about 81% seen once. This sample comprised CD4+ or CD8+ T cells sorted from blood, obtained in a trial of the OX40 agonist ivuxolimab. The receptors come from an adult with an advanced solid tumor such as melanoma, head and neck, liver or kidney cancer. CDR3s leave out the opening cysteine and the closing phenylalanine or tryptophan. Only some rows state a clone size, as once, few, many or a class for expanded clones.

ASSPRFDSPLH	TRBV6-5	-	TRBJ1-6
ASSEQGYGYT	TRBV5-1	-	TRBJ1-2
ASSVSGGLYNEQF	TRBV9	-	TRBJ2-1
ASSSGQGGGGEQY	TRBV5-1	-	-
ASSASGTNYGYT	TRBV27	-	TRBJ1-2
ASSLGQQQETQY	TRBV11-2	-	TRBJ2-5
ASSNTGNQPQH	TRBV10-2	-	TRBJ1-5
ASSPQYRDRGDEQY	TRBV18	once	TRBJ2-7
SVEGDVIRNTEAF	TRBV29-1	few	TRBJ1-1
ATSRDRKGREQF	TRBV15	once	TRBJ2-1
ASNDDDNEQF	TRBV5-1	-	TRBJ2-1
ASSLSGRADTQY	TRBV5-6	-	TRBJ2-3
ASSLLVGEGGEKLF	TRBV7-8	-	TRBJ1-4
ASSFGPPNYGYT	TRBV7-2	-	TRBJ1-2
ASSSRTDYQPQH	TRBV7-2	-	TRBJ1-5
ASRQDYMNTEAF	TRBV2	few	TRBJ1-1
ATRPTASTDTQY	TRBV6-4	-	TRBJ2-3
ASSYGGLGNYEQY	TRBV6-5	-	-